The TCR beta chain under discussion was sequenced for a study of OX40 agonist ivuxolimab in advanced cancers. Produced via immunoSEQ multiplex PCR; TCRdb's table is partial and in-frame only. The table records 9,000 to 10,000 clones, approximately 70% of them present only once. The CDR3 loop spans 14 amino acids. With 0 bases removed from V and 2 bases from J, the gap between germline ends came to 7 bases. Germline V CDR1 and CDR2: SGDLS, YYNGEE. The source material was CD4+ or CD8+ T cells sorted from blood, sampled in a trial of the OX40 agonist ivuxolimab. This sequence joins TRBV9 and TRBJ2-3; D unclear. This clonotype was sampled from an adult with an advanced solid tumor such as melanoma, head and neck, liver or kidney cancer. CDR3 DNA: TGTGCCAGCAGCGTAGTTGACTCCACAGATACGCAGTATTTT. Translating gives CASSVVDSTDTQYF.